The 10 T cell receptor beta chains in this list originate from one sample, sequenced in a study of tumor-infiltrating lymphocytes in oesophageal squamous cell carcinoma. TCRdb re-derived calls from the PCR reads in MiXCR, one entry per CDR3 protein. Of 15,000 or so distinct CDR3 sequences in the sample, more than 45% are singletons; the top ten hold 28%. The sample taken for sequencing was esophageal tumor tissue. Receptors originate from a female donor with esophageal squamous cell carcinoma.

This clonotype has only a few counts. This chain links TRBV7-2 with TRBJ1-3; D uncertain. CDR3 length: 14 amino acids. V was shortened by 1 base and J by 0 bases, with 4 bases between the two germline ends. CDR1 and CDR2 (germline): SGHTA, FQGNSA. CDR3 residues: CASSLDSSGNTIYF. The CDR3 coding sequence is TGTGCCAGCAGCTTAGACAGCTCTGGAAACACCATATATTTT.

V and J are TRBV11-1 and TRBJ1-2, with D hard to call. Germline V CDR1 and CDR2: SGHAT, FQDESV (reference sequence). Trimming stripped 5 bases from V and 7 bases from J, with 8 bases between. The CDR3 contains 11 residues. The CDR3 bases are TGTGCCAGCAGCCGAATATCTGGCTACACCTTC. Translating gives CASSRISGYTF.

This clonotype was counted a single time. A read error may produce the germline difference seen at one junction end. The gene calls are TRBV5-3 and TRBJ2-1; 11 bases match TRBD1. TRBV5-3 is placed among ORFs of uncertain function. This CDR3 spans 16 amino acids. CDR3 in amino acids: CASVSPRDRGAGGHTF. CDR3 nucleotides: TGTGCCAGCGTCTCCCCGAGGGACAGGGGGGCTGGTGGCCACACCTTC.

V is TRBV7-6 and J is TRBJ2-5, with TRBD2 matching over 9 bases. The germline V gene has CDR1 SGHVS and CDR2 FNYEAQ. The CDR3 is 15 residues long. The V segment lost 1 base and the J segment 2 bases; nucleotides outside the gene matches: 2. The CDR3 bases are TGTGCCAGCAGCTTAGGCGGGAGGGGACAAGAGACCCAGTACTTC. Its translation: CASSLGGRGQETQYF.

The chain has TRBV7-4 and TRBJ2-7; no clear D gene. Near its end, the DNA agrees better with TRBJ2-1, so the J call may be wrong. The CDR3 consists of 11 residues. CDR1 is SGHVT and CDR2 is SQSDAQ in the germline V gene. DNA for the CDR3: TGTGCCAGCAGCTTATCGATAGAACAGTTCTTC. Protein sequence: CASSLSIEQFF.

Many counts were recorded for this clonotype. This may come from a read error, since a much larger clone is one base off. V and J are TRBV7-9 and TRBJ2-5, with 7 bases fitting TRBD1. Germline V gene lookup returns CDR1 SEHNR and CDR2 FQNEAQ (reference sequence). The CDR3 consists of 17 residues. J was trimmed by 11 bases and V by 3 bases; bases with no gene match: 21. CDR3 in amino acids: CASSFGRQGFSYNEQYF. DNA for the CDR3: TGTGCCAGCAGCTTCGGTCGACAGGGATTTTCCTACAATGAGCAGTACTTC. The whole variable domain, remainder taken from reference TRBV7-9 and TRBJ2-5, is DTGVSQNPRHKITKRGQNVTFRCDPISEHNRLYWYRQTLGQGPEFLTYFQNEAQLEKSRLLSDRFSAERPKGSFSTLEIQRTEQGDSAMYLCASSFGRQGFSYNEQYFGPGTRLLVL.

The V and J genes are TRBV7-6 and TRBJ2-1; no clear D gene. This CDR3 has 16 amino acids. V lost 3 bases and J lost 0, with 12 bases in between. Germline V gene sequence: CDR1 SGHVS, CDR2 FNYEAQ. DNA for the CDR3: TGTGCCAGCAGCTTTATCGGCGTCAGCTCCTACAATGAGCAGTTCTTC. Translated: CASSFIGVSSYNEQFF.

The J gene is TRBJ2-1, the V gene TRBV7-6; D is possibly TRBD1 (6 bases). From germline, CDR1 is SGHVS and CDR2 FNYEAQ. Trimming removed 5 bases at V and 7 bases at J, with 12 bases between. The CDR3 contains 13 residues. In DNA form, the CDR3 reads TGTGCCAGCAGCACTGGGACAATAAATGAGCAGTTCTTC. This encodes CASSTGTINEQFF.

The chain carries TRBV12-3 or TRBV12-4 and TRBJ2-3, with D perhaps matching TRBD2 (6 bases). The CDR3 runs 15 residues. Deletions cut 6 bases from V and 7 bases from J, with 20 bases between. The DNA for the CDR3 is TGTGCCAGCAGGGGCTCGGGAGTTTCTCGAAATACGCAGTATTTT. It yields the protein CASRGSGVSRNTQYF.

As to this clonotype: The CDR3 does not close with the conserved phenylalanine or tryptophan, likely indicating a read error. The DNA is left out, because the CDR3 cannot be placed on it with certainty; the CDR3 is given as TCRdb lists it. CDR3 sequence reads: CATSEGLAGGWANVLTFGN. V and J are TRBV24-1 and TRBJ2-5; the DNA was not compared with TRBD2, the D call given in the table. A total of 19 residues make up the CDR3, ends included. Looked up from germline, CDR1 is KGHDR and CDR2 is SFDVKD.